Sequencing of this T cell receptor beta chain was carried out in a study of CD8+ T cells in alopecia areata. Study-level background: Treatment of the treated patients consisted of oral tofacitinib, 5 to 10 mg twice daily. Study-wide points: Having just one nonresponder leaves the connection between baseline CD8+ expansion and response unresolved.

As for this clone: What it binds is unknown.

Treatment reported: oral pan-JAK inhibitor, 5-10 mg twice daily. After isolation, RNA underwent reverse transcription to generate cDNA as the sequencing template. Data came from immunoSEQ multiplex PCR; TCRdb stores just in-frame clones and leaves some out. The sample lists 170,000 or so clones; 58% were seen once. V trimming: 1 base; J trimming: 7 bases; junction bases outside the gene matches: 20. CDR1 and CDR2 (germline): LNHNV, YYDKDF (reference sequence). The CDR3 is 20 amino acids. The chain uses TRBV15 and TRBJ2-1, with 9 positions matching TRBD2. The TCR comes from a human donor with alopecia areata. Sequencing was performed on CD8+ T cells sorted from blood, taken at week 24, from a patient treated with tofacitinib. The CDR3 loop reads CATSRVQTSYSSGVGNEQFF. Written as DNA, the CDR3 is TGTGCCACCAGCAGAGTACAGACATCCTATTCTAGCGGGGTAGGGAATGAGCAGTTCTTC. Looking up the rest from reference TRBV15 and TRBJ2-1 gives the full variable domain: DAMVIQNPRYQVTQFGKPVTLSCSQTLNHNVMYWYQQKSSQAPKLLFHYYDKDFNNEADTPDNFQSRRPNTSFCFLDIRSPGLGDTAMYLCATSRVQTSYSSGVGNEQFFGPGTRLTVL.